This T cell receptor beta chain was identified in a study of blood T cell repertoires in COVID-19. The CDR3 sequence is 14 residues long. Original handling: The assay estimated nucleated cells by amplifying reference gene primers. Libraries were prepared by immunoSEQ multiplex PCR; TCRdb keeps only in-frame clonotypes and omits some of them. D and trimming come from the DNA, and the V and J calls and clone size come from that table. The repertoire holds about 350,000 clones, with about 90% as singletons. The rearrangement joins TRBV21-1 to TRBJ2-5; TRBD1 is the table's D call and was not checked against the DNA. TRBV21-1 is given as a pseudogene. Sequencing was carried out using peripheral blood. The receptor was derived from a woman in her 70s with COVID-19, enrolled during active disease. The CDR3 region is CASTVMGDKRVQYF. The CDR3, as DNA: TGTGCCAGCACCGTGATGGGGGACAAGAGGGTCCAGTACTTC.